What follows are 12 T cell receptor beta chains derived from one specimen sequenced in a study of identical twins. MiXCR, applied by TCRdb to the 5' RACE reads, yields one record per CDR3 protein. The sample holds hundreds of thousands of distinct CDR3 sequences, under 10% seen once. The data were also submitted as part of a second study, on yellow fever vaccine responses in identical twins.

The sequenced material came from memory (CD45RO+) T cells sorted from blood. The source is a woman aged 18-30 years in good health.

The chain links TRBV30 to TRBJ2-7, with D perhaps matching TRBD2 (5 bases). Germline V lookup: CDR1 GTSNPN, CDR2 SVGIG (reference sequence). V was cut by 2 bases and J by 3 bases, with 20 bases left in between. This CDR3 comprises 16 residues. CDR3 nucleotides: TGTGCCTGGAGTCCGGGAAGACACGTTGACCTCTACGAGCAGTACTTC. It is translated as CAWSPGRHVDLYEQYF. The full variable domain, rest sourced from reference TRBV30 and TRBJ2-7, is SQTIHQWPATLVQPVGSPLSLECTVEGTSNPNLYWYRQAAGRGLQLLFYSVGIGQISSEVPQNLSASRPQDRQFILSSKKLLLSDSGFYLCAWSPGRHVDLYEQYFGPGTRLTVT.

This clonotype was counted ten times or more. The J gene is TRBJ2-1, the V gene TRBV24-1; the match to TRBD2 covers 10 bases. This CDR3 is built from 17 residues. After removal of 3 bases from V and 4 bases from J, the junction contained 8 bases not matched to a gene. The germline V gene encodes CDR1 KGHDR and CDR2 SFDVKD. CDR3 amino acids: CATSDPILAGIYNEQFF. The CDR3 DNA is TGTGCCACCAGTGATCCGATACTAGCGGGAATTTACAATGAGCAGTTCTTC.

This clonotype was seen only a few times. CDR3 in amino acids: CASSREQANSPLHF. CDR3 DNA sequence: TGTGCCAGCAGCCGGGAGCAAGCTAATTCACCCCTCCACTTT. The V and J genes are TRBV7-2 and TRBJ1-6; D unclear. The length of the CDR3 is 14 residues. CDR1 and CDR2 (germline): SGHTA, FQGNSA. With 5 bases removed from V and 6 bases from J, the gap between germline ends came to 11 bases.

This clonotype was counted at least ten times. The rearrangement uses TRBV28 and TRBJ2-5; no reliable D call. The CDR3 contains 13 residues. V lost 4 bases, J lost 1 base, and 7 bases lay in between. The germline gives CDR1 MDHEN, CDR2 SYDVKM. In DNA form, the CDR3 reads TGTGCCAGCAGTTCCGATATCCAAGAGACCCAGTACTTC. This codes for CASSSDIQETQYF.

This sequence joins TRBV7-9 and TRBJ2-7; D unresolved. Germline assignment: CDR1 SEHNR and CDR2 FQNEAQ (reference sequence). V was trimmed by 5 bases and J by 7 bases, leaving 15 bases between them. CDR3 length: 13 amino acids. CDR3 DNA: TGTGCCAGCAGCGAGCAGACGAGTGGGGAGCAGTACTTC. Protein product: CASSEQTSGEQYF.

This clonotype occurred many times. This chain connects TRBV29-1 to TRBJ2-1; a weak D match, TRBD1 (5 bases). The CDR3 runs to 15 residues. The germline gives CDR1 SQVTM, CDR2 ANQGSEA. V shed 6 bases and J shed 3 bases, with 18 bases lying between them. The CDR3 nucleotides are TGCAGCGTAGAGAAAGGGGCTTTGGGCTACAATGAGCAGTTCTTC. It encodes CSVEKGALGYNEQFF.

This clonotype has a count of ten or more. The chain recombines TRBV12-3 or TRBV12-4 with TRBJ2-1, with D unclear. V shed 5 bases and J shed 8 bases, with 10 bases lying between them. The CDR3 contains 12 residues. CDR3 region: CASSAFWDEQFF. CDR3 bases: TGTGCCAGCAGTGCCTTTTGGGATGAGCAGTTCTTC.

The rearrangement uses TRBV6-1 and TRBJ1-1, with D maybe TRBD1 (6 bases). The V gene lost 5 bases and the J gene lost 7 bases, with 20 bases spanning the gap. This CDR3 is built from 15 residues. CDR1 and CDR2 (germline): MNHNS, SASEGT. CDR3 DNA sequence: TGTGCCAGCAGTAAGTCACAGGGAAAGGGAGGTGAAGCTTTCTTT. Amino acids: CASSKSQGKGGEAFF.

V gene TRBV2 combines with J gene TRBJ2-7; 8 positions agree with TRBD2. The V segment lost 6 bases and the J segment 0 bases; nucleotides outside the gene matches: 7. From germline, CDR1 is SNHLY and CDR2 FYNNEI. CDR3 length: 15 amino acids. The CDR3 is CASRSGSGGSYEQYF. In DNA, the CDR3 is TGTGCCAGCAGGAGTGGAAGCGGGGGCTCCTACGAGCAGTACTTC.

This clonotype came up a few times. The chain combines TRBV3-1 with TRBJ1-3, with D perhaps TRBD1 (6 bases). In germline, CDR1 is LGHDT, CDR2 YNNKEL (reference sequence). CDR3 length: 15 residues. Trimming left V 2 bases short and J 8 bases short, with 16 bases between. The CDR3 nucleotides are TGTGCCAGCAGCCAAAGTACCACAGGGCATTACACCATATATTTT. It codes for CASSQSTTGHYTIYF.

This clonotype came up a few times. The chain joins TRBV28 to TRBJ2-5; D is uncertain. The germline V gene has CDR1 MDHEN and CDR2 SYDVKM. The CDR3 has 13 amino acids. Trimming cost V 4 bases and J 5 bases, with 11 bases left between them. This CDR3 reads CASSSGQVETQYF. The CDR3 nucleotides read TGTGCCAGCAGTTCTGGGCAGGTGGAGACCCAGTACTTC.

Many counts were recorded for this clonotype. The V and J genes are TRBV12-3 or TRBV12-4 and TRBJ2-1; 10 nucleotides agree with TRBD2. V lost 5 bases, J lost 6 bases, and 7 bases stayed unmatched. This CDR3 comprises 15 residues. DNA of the CDR3: TGTGCCAGCAGTCCGGGACTAGCGTCCGGCAATGAGCAGTTCTTC. Encoded protein: CASSPGLASGNEQFF.